A single sample is the source of the 29 T cell receptor beta chains below, sequenced in a study of shared clonotypes between healthy human individuals. The repertoire was sequenced with immunoSEQ multiplex PCR; TCRdb's copy has only in-frame clones and lacks some. Among about 2,500,000 clones, approximately 92% were seen once, and the ten largest hold about 0.13%. The sample consisted of naive CD4+ T cells sorted from blood. Regarding subset: CD45RA+ positively selected. Receptors were obtained from a man younger than 35 in good health.

This sequence joins TRBV11-2 and TRBJ2-7; 8 bases map to TRBD1. The length of the CDR3 is 17 residues. CDR1 is SGHAT, CDR2 FQNNGV, per germline. V lost 5 bases, J lost 2 bases, and 14 bases stayed unmatched. The CDR3 sequence is CASSPIKGTGFTYEQYF. For the CDR3, the DNA is TGTGCCAGCAGCCCGATAAAAGGGACAGGATTTACCTACGAGCAGTACTTC.

J is TRBJ1-5 and V is TRBV6-1; D is perhaps TRBD1 (6 bases). Trimming took 7 bases from V and 5 from J, leaving 12 bases between them. Germline V gene data show CDR1 as MNHNS and CDR2 as SASEGT. This CDR3 has 13 amino acids. In nucleotides, the CDR3 is TGTGCCAGCACTGGGACACCTTATCAGCCCCAGCATTTT. It translates to CASTGTPYQPQHF.

This chain links TRBV2 with TRBJ2-7; D may correspond to TRBD1 or TRBD2 (6 bases each). The CDR3 has 15 amino acids. The V end was cut by 8 bases, the J end by 1 base, with 18 bases between. Germline loops: CDR1 SNHLY, CDR2 FYNNEI. CDR3 in amino acids: CASCYREAGSYEQYF. The CDR3 region has the DNA TGTGCCAGCTGTTACAGGGAGGCGGGTTCCTACGAGCAGTACTTC. The full variable domain, in which reference TRBV2 and TRBJ2-7 provide the parts outside the CDR3, is EPEVTQTPSHQVTQMGQEVILRCVPISNHLYFYWYRQILGQKVEFLVSFYNNEISEKSEIFDDQFSVERPDGSNFTLKIRSTKLEDSAMYFCASCYREAGSYEQYFGPGTRLTVT.

The chain links TRBV5-1 to TRBJ1-1, with D possibly matching TRBD1 (5 bases). The germline V gene encodes CDR1 SGHRS and CDR2 YFSETQ. The CDR3 length is 13 residues. The V end lost 7 bases, the J end lost 6 bases, and 16 bases lay between the germline ends. For the CDR3, the DNA is TGCGCCAGCGGGAGCGGGGGAAGCTCTGAAGCTTTCTTT. This codes for CASGSGGSSEAFF.

The chain joins TRBV20-1 to TRBJ1-2; 7 positions match TRBD1. The germline V gene encodes CDR1 DFQATT and CDR2 SNEGSKA (reference sequence). V shed 2 bases and J 14 bases; nucleotides not matched to a gene: 8. The CDR3 is made up of 11 amino acids. The chain's CDR3 is CSARPSGTETF. CDR3 in DNA: TGCAGTGCTAGACCCTCCGGGACAGAGACCTTC.

The rearrangement uses TRBV4-1 and TRBJ2-4; D unresolved. This CDR3 has 15 residues. Germline V lookup: CDR1 MGHRA, CDR2 YSYEKL. Trimming took 4 bases from V and 0 from J, leaving 10 bases between them. The CDR3 DNA follows: TGCGCCAGCAGCCCCTCTGGAGTAGCCAAAAACATTCAGTACTTC. It codes for CASSPSGVAKNIQYF.

Points on this clone: In the same sample, other DNA sequences code for this CDR3. The V and J genes are TRBV11-2 and TRBJ1-5; D remains ambiguous. Germline CDR1 SGHAT, CDR2 FQNNGV. The CDR3 is 13 residues long. The V end lost 0 bases, the J end lost 2 bases, and 2 bases lay between the germline ends. CDR3 bases: TGTGCCAGCAGCTTAGACCGCAATCAGCCCCAGCATTTT. The encoded protein is CASSLDRNQPQHF.

This chain uses TRBV5-4 with TRBJ2-1, with a tentative D call TRBD2 (7 bases). The CDR3 is 15 amino acids. Trimming took 4 bases from V and 7 from J, leaving 18 bases between them. Germline V gives CDR1 SGHNT, CDR2 YYREEE (reference sequence). CDR3 bases: TGTGCCAGCAGCCGGAGGGGGGGATTAATTAATGAGCAGTTCTTC. It yields the protein CASSRRGGLINEQFF.

This rearrangement joins TRBV6-1 to TRBJ1-5, with D maybe TRBD1 (5 bases). The CDR3 runs to 17 residues. Per germline, CDR1 MNHNS and CDR2 SASEGT. V shed 4 bases and J shed 1 base, with 17 bases lying between them. CDR3 coding DNA: TGTGCCAGCAGTGCCAACTCCTACAGGTCAAGCAATCAGCCCCAGCATTTT. Its protein is CASSANSYRSSNQPQHF.

The V call is TRBV23-1, the J call TRBJ2-1, with D perhaps TRBD1 or TRBD2 (6 bases each). TRBV23-1 falls under the ORF class, with uncertain function. This CDR3 is 19 amino acids long. The V end lost 3 bases, the J end lost 6 bases, and 27 bases lay between the germline ends. This CDR3 reads CASSHSAVKSGGGGNEQFF. In DNA, the CDR3 is TGCGCCAGCAGTCATTCCGCCGTTAAATCGGGCGGAGGGGGCAATGAGCAGTTCTTC.

V usage is TRBV10-3 and J usage is TRBJ1-3; tentatively, D is TRBD1 (6 bases). V lost 5 bases and J 2 bases, leaving 16 bases between the germline ends. The CDR3 consists of 16 residues. Looked up from germline, CDR1 is ENHRY and CDR2 is SYGVKD. This CDR3 is CAISSTDSSTGNTIYF. CDR3 sequence (DNA): TGTGCCATCAGTTCGACGGACAGTTCGACTGGAAACACCATATATTTT.

The chain uses TRBV5-6 and TRBJ1-5, with 7 bases fitting TRBD1. There are 15 residues in the CDR3. V lost 4 bases and J lost 4; bases outside the gene matches: 8. Germline assignment: CDR1 SGHDT and CDR2 YYEEEE. This CDR3 is CASSLSGTVNQPQHF. CDR3 sequence (DNA): TGTGCCAGCAGCCTTTCCGGGACAGTTAATCAGCCCCAGCATTTT.

The chain uses TRBV7-2 and TRBJ2-1; 12 nucleotides match TRBD2. J was trimmed by 15 bases and V by 3 bases; bases with no gene match: 3. Germline CDR1 SGHTA, CDR2 FQGNSA. The CDR3 is 12 residues long. The CDR3 DNA reads as TGTGCCAGCAGCTTCCTAGCGGGAGGGTCGTTCTTC. Translation gives CASSFLAGGSFF.

The chain has TRBV21-1 and TRBJ2-3. TRBV21-1 is listed as a pseudogene. The CDR3 is 16 residues long. The CDR3 reads CASSKEDRGVLDTQYF. CDR3 DNA sequence: TGTGCCAGCAGCAAAGAGGACCGAGGGGTCCTCGATACGCAGTATTTT.

This chain joins TRBV5-4 and TRBJ2-3; D may be TRBD1 (6 bases). The germline V and J ends were trimmed by 4 bases and 2 bases, with 11 bases remaining between them. Germline CDR1 is SGHNT and CDR2 is YYREEE (reference sequence). This CDR3 comprises 14 residues. CDR3 DNA sequence: TGTGCCAGCAGCCCGGACAGAATCACAGATACGCAGTATTTT. As protein: CASSPDRITDTQYF.

The genes are TRBV4-2 and TRBJ1-5; D gene uncertain. CDR1 is LGHNA and CDR2 is YNFKEQ in the germline V gene. The CDR3 is made up of 15 amino acids. V was shortened by 4 bases and J by 2 bases, with 12 bases between the two germline ends. The CDR3 DNA sequence: TGTGCCAGCAGCCCAGTCGAGCAGGGCAATCAGCCCCAGCATTTT. Translation gives CASSPVEQGNQPQHF.

The chain combines TRBV27 with TRBJ2-5; 9 bases are a match to TRBD1. CDR1 and CDR2 from the germline V gene are MNHEY and SMNVEV (reference sequence). After removal of 6 bases from V and 5 bases from J, the junction contained 13 bases not matched to a gene. The CDR3 consists of 16 residues. The CDR3 region has the DNA TGTGCCAGCAGCCTAGGGACAGGGAGGGGGCGGGAGACCCAGTACTTC. Protein sequence: CASSLGTGRGRETQYF.

This rearrangement joins TRBV6-1 to TRBJ2-3; 12 positions match TRBD2. The CDR3 runs 15 residues. The germline V gene encodes CDR1 MNHNS and CDR2 SASEGT. The ends lost 6 bases at V and 3 bases at J; junction bases unmatched: 4. CDR3 loop: CASSPGLAGTDTQYF. The CDR3 DNA sequence: TGTGCCAGCAGCCCCGGACTAGCGGGGACAGATACGCAGTATTTT.

The chain employs TRBV5-1 and TRBJ2-3, with 10 bases fitting TRBD2. Germline V gene data show CDR1 as SGHRS and CDR2 as YFSETQ. The CDR3 has 16 amino acids. The V gene end was trimmed by 1 base and the J gene end by 6 bases; junction bases not matched to a gene: 8. The CDR3 nucleotides are TGCGCCAGCAGCTTGCGGCCTAGCGGGGGCTCTGATACGCAGTATTTT. It translates to CASSLRPSGGSDTQYF.

This rearrangement joins TRBV7-2 to TRBJ2-7; TRBD1 aligns across 9 bases. Germline CDR1 reads SGHTA; CDR2 reads FQGNSA. The CDR3 runs 15 residues. V lost 1 base to trimming and J lost 2 bases; unmatched junction nucleotides: 3. DNA of the CDR3: TGTGCCAGCAGCTTAGATAGGACAGGGGCCTACGAGCAGTACTTC. As protein: CASSLDRTGAYEQYF. Full variable domain (outside the CDR3, taken from reference TRBV7-2 and TRBJ2-7): GAGVSQSPSNKVTEKGKDVELRCDPISGHTALYWYRQSLGQGLEFLIYFQGNSAPDKSGLPSDRFSAERTGGSVSTLTIQRTQQEDSAVYLCASSLDRTGAYEQYFGPGTRLTVT.

Comments on this clone: Other DNA sequences in the same sample also yield this CDR3. This chain connects TRBV18 to TRBJ2-7; a possible D gene is TRBD2 (6 bases). Trimming left V 6 bases short and J 0 bases short, with 6 bases between. Germline loops: CDR1 KGHSH, CDR2 LQKENI. This CDR3 contains 12 residues. CDR3 sequence reads: CASSGGSYEQYF. The CDR3, as DNA: TGTGCCAGCTCCGGGGGCTCCTACGAGCAGTACTTC.

This clone has a single count. The chain is built from TRBV6-1 and TRBJ1-3; D is unresolved. Per the germline V gene, CDR1 is MNHNS and CDR2 is SASEGT. Trimming cost V 4 bases and J 3 bases, with 4 bases left between them. This CDR3 is 12 amino acids long. The CDR3 spells CASSARGNTIYF. CDR3 nucleotides: TGTGCCAGCAGTGCCCGTGGAAACACCATATATTTT.

Comment on this clone: Different DNA sequences within this sample yield the same CDR3. The chain joins TRBV30 to TRBJ2-2; D not certain. The germline V gene encodes CDR1 GTSNPN and CDR2 SVGIG (reference sequence). This CDR3 region has 12 residues. Deletions cut 5 bases from V and 1 base from J, with 5 bases between. CDR3 residues: CAWAGNTGELFF. CDR3 bases: TGTGCCTGGGCTGGGAACACCGGGGAGCTGTTTTTT.

The chain links TRBV6-5 to TRBJ2-7, with D possibly matching TRBD1 (6 bases). Germline-derived CDR1 and CDR2 are MNHEY and SVGAGI. This CDR3 spans 13 amino acids. The V and J ends lost 6 bases and 0 bases respectively, with 9 bases between them. CDR3 amino acids: CASRDSSSYEQYF. The CDR3 bases are TGTGCCAGCAGGGACAGTAGCTCCTACGAGCAGTACTTC.

This rearrangement joins TRBV5-1 to TRBJ2-5; D call uncertain. The germline V and J ends were trimmed by 0 bases and 5 bases, with 17 bases remaining between them. The CDR3 loop spans 16 amino acids. The germline gives CDR1 SGHRS, CDR2 YFSETQ. The CDR3 is CASSLAGPPQGETQYF. The CDR3 DNA reads TGCGCCAGCAGCTTGGCCGGACCACCACAAGGGGAGACCCAGTACTTC.

J is TRBJ2-3 and V is TRBV4-1; 10 nucleotides agree with TRBD2. With V trimmed by 2 bases and J by 3 bases, 8 bases remained unmatched. Germline V gene data show CDR1 as MGHRA and CDR2 as YSYEKL. The CDR3 has 17 amino acids. CDR3 loop: CASSQSTSGSLTDTQYF. The CDR3 nucleotides are TGCGCCAGCAGCCAATCGACTAGCGGGTCTCTAACAGATACGCAGTATTTT.

The rearrangement joins TRBV5-1 to TRBJ1-1; the D is unclear. V was trimmed by 4 bases and J by 4 bases, leaving 14 bases between them. Looked up from germline, CDR1 is SGHRS and CDR2 is YFSETQ. The CDR3 length is 14 residues. CDR3 loop: CASSTSGFGTEAFF. The CDR3 nucleotides read TGCGCCAGCAGCACCAGCGGGTTCGGCACTGAAGCTTTCTTT. Full variable domain (rest looked up from reference TRBV5-1 and TRBJ1-1): KAGVTQTPRYLIKTRGQQVTLSCSPISGHRSVSWYQQTPGQGLQFLFEYFSETQRNKGNFPGRFSGRQFSNSRSEMNVSTLELGDSALYLCASSTSGFGTEAFFGQGTRLTVV.

The J gene is TRBJ2-7, the V gene TRBV7-9; 9 nucleotides match TRBD1. With 5 bases clipped from V and 3 bases from J, the junction kept 5 bases outside the gene matches. The CDR3 runs 14 residues. Per the germline V gene, CDR1 is SEHNR and CDR2 is FQNEAQ (reference sequence). The CDR3 sequence is CASSQGQGIYEQYF. CDR3 coding DNA: TGTGCCAGCAGCCAGGGACAGGGAATCTACGAGCAGTACTTC.

The genes are TRBV29-1 and TRBJ1-2; 10 bases line up with TRBD1. CDR1 SQVTM and CDR2 ANQGSEA come from the germline V gene. There are 16 residues in the CDR3. V gave up 5 bases and J gave up 2 bases; unmatched junction bases: 11. The CDR3 reads CSVTRGGQGKNYGYTF. CDR3 bases: TGCAGCGTTACCCGGGGGGGACAGGGGAAAAACTATGGCTACACCTTC.